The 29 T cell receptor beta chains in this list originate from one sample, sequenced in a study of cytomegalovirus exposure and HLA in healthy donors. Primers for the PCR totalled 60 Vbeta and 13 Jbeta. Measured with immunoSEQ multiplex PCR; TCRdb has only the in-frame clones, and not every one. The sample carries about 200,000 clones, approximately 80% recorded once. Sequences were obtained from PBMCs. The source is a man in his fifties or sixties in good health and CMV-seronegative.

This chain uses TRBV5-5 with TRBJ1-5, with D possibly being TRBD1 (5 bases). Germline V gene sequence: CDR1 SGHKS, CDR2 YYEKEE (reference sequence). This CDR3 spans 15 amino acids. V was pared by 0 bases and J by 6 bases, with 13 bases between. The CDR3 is CASSLEGRGFQPQHF. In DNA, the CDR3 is TGTGCCAGCAGCTTGGAGGGGCGCGGATTTCAGCCCCAGCATTTT.

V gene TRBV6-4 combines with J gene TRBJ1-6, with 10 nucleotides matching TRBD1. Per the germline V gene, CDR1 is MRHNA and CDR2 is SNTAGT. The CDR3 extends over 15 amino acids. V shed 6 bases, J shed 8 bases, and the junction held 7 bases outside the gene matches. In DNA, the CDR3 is TGTGCCAGCAGAACTACCGGGACAGGGGATTCACCCCTCCACTTT. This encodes CASRTTGTGDSPLHF.

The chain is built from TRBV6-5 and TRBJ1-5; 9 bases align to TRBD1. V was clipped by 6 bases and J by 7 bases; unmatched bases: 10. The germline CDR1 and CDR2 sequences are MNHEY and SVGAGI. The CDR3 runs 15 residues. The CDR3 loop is CASRDPGQGGQPQHF. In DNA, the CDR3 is TGTGCCAGCAGAGACCCGGGACAGGGTGGGCAGCCCCAGCATTTT.

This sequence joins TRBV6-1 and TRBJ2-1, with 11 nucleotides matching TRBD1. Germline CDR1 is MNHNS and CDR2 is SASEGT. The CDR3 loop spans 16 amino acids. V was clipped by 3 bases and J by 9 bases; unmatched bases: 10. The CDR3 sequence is CASSEIGGQGDREQFF. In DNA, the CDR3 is TGTGCCAGCAGTGAGATCGGGGGACAGGGGGACCGTGAGCAGTTCTTC.

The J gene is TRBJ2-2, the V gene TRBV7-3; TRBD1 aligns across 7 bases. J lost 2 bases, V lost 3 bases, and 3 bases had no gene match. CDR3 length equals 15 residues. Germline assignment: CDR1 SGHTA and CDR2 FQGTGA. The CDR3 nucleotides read TGTGCCAGCAGCTTCCGACAGGGCAACACCGGGGAGCTGTTTTTT. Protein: CASSFRQGNTGELFF.

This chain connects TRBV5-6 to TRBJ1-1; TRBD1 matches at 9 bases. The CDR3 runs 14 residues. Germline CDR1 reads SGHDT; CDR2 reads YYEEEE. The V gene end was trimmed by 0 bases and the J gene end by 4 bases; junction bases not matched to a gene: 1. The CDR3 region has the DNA TGTGCCAGCAGCTTGGGGACAGGGGTCACTGAAGCTTTCTTT. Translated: CASSLGTGVTEAFF.

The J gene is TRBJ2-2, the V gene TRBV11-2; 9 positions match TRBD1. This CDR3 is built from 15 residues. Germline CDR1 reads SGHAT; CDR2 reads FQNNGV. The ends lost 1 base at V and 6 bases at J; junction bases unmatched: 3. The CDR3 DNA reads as TGTGCCAGCAGCTTAGTGGGACAGGGAGCCGGGGAGCTGTTTTTT. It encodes CASSLVGQGAGELFF.

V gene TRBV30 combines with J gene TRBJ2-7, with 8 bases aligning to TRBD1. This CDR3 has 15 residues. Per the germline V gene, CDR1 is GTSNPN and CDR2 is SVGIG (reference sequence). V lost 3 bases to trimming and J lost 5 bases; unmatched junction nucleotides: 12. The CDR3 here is CAWSTPGGRGHEQYF. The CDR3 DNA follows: TGTGCCTGGAGCACACCAGGGGGCCGGGGCCACGAGCAGTACTTC.

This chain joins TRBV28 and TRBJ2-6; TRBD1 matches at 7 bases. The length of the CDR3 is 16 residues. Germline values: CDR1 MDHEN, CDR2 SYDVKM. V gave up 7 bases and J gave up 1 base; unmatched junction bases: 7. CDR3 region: CASTPRQGSGANVLTF. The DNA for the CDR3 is TGTGCCAGCACTCCGCGACAGGGTTCTGGGGCCAACGTCCTGACTTTC.

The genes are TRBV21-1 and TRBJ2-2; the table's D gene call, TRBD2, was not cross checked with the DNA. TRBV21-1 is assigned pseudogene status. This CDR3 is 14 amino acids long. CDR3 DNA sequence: TGTGCCAGCAGCAAATCGGGTGACACCGGGGAGCTGTTTTTT. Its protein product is CASSKSGDTGELFF.

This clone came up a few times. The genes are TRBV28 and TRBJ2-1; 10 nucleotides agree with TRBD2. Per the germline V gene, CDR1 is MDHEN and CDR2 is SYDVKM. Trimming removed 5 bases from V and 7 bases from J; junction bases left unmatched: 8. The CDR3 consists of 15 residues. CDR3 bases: TGTGCCAGCAGTCCTTCTAGCGGGAGTAGGAATGAGCAGTTCTTC. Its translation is CASSPSSGSRNEQFF.

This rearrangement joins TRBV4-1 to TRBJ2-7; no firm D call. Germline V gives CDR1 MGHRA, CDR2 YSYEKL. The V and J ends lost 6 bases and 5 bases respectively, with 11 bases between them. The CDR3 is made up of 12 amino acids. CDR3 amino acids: CASRGARDEQYF. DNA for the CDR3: TGCGCCAGCAGAGGAGCCCGGGACGAGCAGTACTTC.

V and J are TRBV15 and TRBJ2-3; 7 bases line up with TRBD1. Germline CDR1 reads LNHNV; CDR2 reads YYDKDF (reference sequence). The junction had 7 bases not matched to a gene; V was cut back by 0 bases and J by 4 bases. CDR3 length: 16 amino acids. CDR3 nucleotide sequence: TGTGCCACCAGCAGAGACGGACGACAGGGTTCAGATACGCAGTATTTT. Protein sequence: CATSRDGRQGSDTQYF.

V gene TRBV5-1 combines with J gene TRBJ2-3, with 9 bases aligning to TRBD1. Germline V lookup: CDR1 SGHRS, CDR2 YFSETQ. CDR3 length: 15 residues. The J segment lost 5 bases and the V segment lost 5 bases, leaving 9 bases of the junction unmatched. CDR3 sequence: CASSFTGTGQDTQYF. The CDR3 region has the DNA TGCGCCAGCAGTTTTACCGGGACAGGGCAAGATACGCAGTATTTT.

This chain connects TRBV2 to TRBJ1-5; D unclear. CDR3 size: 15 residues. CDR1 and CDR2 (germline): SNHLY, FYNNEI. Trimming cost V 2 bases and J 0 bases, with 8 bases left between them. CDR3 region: CASSESGVSNQPQHF. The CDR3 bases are TGTGCCAGCAGTGAAAGCGGGGTTAGCAATCAGCCCCAGCATTTT.

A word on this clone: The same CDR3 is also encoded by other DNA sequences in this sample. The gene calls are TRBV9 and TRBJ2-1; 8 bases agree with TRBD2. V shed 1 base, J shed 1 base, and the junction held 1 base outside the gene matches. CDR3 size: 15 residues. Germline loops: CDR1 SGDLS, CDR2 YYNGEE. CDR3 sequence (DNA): TGTGCCAGCAGCGTAAGCGGGAGTTCCTACAATGAGCAGTTCTTC. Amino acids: CASSVSGSSYNEQFF. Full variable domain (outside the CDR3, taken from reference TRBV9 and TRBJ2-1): DSGVTQTPKHLITATGQRVTLRCSPRSGDLSVYWYQQSLDQGLQFLIQYYNGEERAKGNILERFSAQQFPDLHSELNLSSLELGDSALYFCASSVSGSSYNEQFFGPGTRLTVL.

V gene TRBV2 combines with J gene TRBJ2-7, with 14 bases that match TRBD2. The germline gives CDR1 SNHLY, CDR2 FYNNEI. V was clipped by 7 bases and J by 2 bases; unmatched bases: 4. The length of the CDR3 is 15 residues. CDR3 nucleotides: TGTGCCAGCAAGGGACTAGCGGGAGTTCCCTACGAGCAGTACTTC. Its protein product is CASKGLAGVPYEQYF.

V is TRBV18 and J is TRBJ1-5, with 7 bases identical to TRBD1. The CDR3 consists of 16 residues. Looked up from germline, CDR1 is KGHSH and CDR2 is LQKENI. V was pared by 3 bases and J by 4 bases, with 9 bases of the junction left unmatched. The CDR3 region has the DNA TGTGCCAGCTCACCGCGCGGGGACAGTCTTAATCAGCCCCAGCATTTT. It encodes CASSPRGDSLNQPQHF.

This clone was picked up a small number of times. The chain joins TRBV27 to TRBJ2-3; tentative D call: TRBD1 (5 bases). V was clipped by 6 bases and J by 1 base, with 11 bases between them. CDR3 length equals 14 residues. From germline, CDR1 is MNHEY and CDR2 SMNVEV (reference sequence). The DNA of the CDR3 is TGTGCCAGCAGGTGGCAGGGTCGCACAGATACGCAGTATTTT. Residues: CASRWQGRTDTQYF.

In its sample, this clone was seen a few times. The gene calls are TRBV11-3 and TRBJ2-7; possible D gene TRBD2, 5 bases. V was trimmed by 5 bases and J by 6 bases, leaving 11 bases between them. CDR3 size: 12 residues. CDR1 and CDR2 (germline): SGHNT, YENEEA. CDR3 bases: TGTGCCAGCAGCCCCGGGGTCGGCGAGCAGTACTTC. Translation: CASSPGVGEQYF.

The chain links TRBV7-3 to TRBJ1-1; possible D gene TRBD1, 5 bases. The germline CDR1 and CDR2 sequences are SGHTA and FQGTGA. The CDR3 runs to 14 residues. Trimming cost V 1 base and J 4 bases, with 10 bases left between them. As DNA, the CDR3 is TGTGCCAGCAGCTTAAGGGGGGATGGCACTGAAGCTTTCTTT. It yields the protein CASSLRGDGTEAFF.

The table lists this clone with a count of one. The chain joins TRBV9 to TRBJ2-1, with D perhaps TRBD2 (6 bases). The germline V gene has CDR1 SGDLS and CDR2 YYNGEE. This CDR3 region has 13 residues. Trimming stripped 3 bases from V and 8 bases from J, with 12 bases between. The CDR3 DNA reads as TGTGCCAGCAGCGCGACTAGTTACGATGAGCAGTTCTTC. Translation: CASSATSYDEQFF. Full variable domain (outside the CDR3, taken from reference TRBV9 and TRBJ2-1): DSGVTQTPKHLITATGQRVTLRCSPRSGDLSVYWYQQSLDQGLQFLIQYYNGEERAKGNILERFSAQQFPDLHSELNLSSLELGDSALYFCASSATSYDEQFFGPGTRLTVL.

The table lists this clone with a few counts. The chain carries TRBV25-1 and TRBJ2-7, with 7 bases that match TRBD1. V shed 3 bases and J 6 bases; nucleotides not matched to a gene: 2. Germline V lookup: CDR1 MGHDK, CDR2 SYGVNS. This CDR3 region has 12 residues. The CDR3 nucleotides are TGTGCCAGCAGTGAGACAGGGAGCGAGCAGTACTTC. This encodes CASSETGSEQYF.

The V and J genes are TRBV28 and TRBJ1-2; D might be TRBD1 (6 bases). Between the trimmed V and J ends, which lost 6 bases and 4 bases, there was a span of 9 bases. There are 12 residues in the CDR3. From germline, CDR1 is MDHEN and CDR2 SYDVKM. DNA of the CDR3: TGTGCCAGCAGCCGGACAGTCTATGGCTACACCTTC. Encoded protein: CASSRTVYGYTF.

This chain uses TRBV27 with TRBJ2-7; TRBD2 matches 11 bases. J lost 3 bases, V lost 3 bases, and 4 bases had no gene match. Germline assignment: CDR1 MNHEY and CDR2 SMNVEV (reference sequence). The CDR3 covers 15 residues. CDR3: CASSLGLADRYEQYF. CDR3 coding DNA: TGTGCCAGCAGTTTGGGACTAGCGGACCGCTACGAGCAGTACTTC.

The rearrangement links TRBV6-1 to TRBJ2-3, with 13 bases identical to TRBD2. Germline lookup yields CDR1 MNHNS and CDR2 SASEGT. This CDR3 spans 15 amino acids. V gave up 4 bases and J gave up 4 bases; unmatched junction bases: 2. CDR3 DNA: TGTGCCAGCAGTGCGGGACTAGCGGGACCAGATACGCAGTATTTT. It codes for CASSAGLAGPDTQYF.

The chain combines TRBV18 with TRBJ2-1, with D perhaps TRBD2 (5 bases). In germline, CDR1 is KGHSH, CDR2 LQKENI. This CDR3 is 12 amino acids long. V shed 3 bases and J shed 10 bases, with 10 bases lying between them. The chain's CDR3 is CASSPPLAEQFF. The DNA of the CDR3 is TGTGCCAGCTCACCTCCTCTAGCCGAGCAGTTCTTC.

The CDR3 DNA follows: TGTGCCTGGAGTGGCGGAGGATATGGCTACACCTTC. Amino acid sequence: CAWSGGGYGYTF. This chain uses TRBV30 with TRBJ1-2; D gene ambiguous. This CDR3 is built from 12 residues. Trimming took off 1 base at V and 5 bases at J, with 8 bases between the two ends. Looked up from germline, CDR1 is GTSNPN and CDR2 is SVGIG (reference sequence).

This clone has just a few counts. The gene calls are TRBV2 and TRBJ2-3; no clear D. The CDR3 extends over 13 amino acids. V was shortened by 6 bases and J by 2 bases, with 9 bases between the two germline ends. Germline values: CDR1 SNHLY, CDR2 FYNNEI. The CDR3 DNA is TGTGCCAGCAGCCTACCACTCACAGATACGCAGTATTTT. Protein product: CASSLPLTDTQYF. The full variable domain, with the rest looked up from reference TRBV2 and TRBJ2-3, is EPEVTQTPSHQVTQMGQEVILRCVPISNHLYFYWYRQILGQKVEFLVSFYNNEISEKSEIFDDQFSVERPDGSNFTLKIRSTKLEDSAMYFCASSLPLTDTQYFGPGTRLTVL.